Sequencing of this T cell receptor (beta chain) was carried out in a study of cytomegalovirus exposure and HLA in healthy donors. Profiling relied on immunoSEQ multiplex PCR, and the TCRdb table lists in-frame clones only, not all of them. The sample holds about 78,000 clones, 90% to 96% seen once. The CDR3 has 16 residues. V lost 0 bases, J lost 0 bases, and 12 bases lay in between. Germline assignment: CDR1 MNHEY and CDR2 SVGAGI. This chain joins TRBV6-5 and TRBJ2-7; the D gene is possibly TRBD1 (5 bases). The specimen was PBMCs. The origin of this receptor is a man between 18 and 35 years old in good health and CMV-seropositive. This chain's CDR3 is CASSYSEQASSYEQYF. CDR3 DNA: TGTGCCAGCAGTTACTCAGAACAGGCGAGCTCCTACGAGCAGTACTTC.